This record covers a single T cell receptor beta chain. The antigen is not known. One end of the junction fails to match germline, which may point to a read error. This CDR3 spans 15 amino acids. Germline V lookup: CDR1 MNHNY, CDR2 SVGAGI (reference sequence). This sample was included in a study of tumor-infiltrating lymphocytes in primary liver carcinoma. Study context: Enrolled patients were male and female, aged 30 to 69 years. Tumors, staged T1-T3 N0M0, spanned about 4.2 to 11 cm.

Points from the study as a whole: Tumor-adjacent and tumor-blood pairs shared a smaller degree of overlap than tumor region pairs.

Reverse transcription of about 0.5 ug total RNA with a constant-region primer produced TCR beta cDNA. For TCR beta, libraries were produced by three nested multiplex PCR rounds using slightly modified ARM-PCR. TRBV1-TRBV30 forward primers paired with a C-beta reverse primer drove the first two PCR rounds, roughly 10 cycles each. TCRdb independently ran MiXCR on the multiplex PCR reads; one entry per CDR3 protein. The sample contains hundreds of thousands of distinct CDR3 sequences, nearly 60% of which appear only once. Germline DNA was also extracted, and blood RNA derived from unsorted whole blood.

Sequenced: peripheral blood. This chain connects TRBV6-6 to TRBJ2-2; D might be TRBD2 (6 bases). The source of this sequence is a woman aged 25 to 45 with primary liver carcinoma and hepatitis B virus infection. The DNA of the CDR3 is TGTGCCAGCAGTTACCTAGCAGCGGGCACCGGGGAGATGTTTTTT. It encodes CASSYLAAGTGEMFF.